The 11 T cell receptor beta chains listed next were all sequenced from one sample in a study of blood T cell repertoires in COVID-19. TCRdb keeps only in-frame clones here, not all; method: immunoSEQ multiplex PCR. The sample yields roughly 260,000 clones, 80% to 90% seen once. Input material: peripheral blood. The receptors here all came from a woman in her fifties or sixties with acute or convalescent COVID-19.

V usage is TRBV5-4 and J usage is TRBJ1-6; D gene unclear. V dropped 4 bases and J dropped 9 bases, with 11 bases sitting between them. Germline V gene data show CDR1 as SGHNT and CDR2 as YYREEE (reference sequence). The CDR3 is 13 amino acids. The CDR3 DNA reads TGTGCCAGCAGCCCGGGAGTGAGTTCACCCCTCCACTTT. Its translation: CASSPGVSSPLHF.

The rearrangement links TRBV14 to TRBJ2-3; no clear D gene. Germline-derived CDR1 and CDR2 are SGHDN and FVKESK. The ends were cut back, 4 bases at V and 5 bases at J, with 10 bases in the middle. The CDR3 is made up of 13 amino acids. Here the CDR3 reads CASSRLTLDTQYF. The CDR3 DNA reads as TGTGCCAGCAGCCGACTTACCTTAGATACGCAGTATTTT. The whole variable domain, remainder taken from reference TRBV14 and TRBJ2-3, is EAGVTQFPSHSVIEKGQTVTLRCDPISGHDNLYWYRRVMGKEIKFLLHFVKESKQDESGMPNNRFLAERTGGTYSTLKVQPAELEDSGVYFCASSRLTLDTQYFGPGTRLTVL.

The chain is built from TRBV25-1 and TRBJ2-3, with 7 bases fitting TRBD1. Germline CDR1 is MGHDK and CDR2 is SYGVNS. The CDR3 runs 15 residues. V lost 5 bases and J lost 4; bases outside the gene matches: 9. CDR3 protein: CASSRWGQGADTQYF. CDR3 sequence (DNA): TGTGCCAGCAGTCGCTGGGGGCAGGGGGCAGATACGCAGTATTTT.

In nucleotides, the CDR3 is TGTGCCAGCACATCTCAGGGTACCGGGGAGCTGTTTTTT. Residues: CASTSQGTGELFF. V is TRBV11-1 and J is TRBJ2-2, with TRBD1 as a possible D gene (5 bases). The CDR3 has 13 residues. Per the germline V gene, CDR1 is SGHAT and CDR2 is FQDESV (reference sequence). Deletions cut 7 bases from V and 5 bases from J, with 11 bases between.

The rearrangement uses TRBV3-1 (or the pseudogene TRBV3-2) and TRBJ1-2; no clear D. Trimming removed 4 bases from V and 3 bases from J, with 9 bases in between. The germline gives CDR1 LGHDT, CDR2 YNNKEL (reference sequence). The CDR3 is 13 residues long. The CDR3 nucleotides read TGTGCCAGCAGCCGGGTTGGAGACTATGGCTACACCTTC. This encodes CASSRVGDYGYTF.

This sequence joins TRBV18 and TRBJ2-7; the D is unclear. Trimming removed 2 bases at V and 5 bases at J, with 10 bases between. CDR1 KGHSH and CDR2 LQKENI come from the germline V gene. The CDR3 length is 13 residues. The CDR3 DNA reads TGTGCCAGCTCACCAACCAGAGGTCACGAGCAGTACTTC. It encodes CASSPTRGHEQYF.

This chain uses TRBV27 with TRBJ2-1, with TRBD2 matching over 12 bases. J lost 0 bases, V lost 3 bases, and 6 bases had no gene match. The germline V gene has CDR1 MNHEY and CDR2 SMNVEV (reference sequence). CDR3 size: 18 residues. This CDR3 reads CASSLRLAGGGSYNEQFF. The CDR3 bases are TGTGCCAGCAGTTTGCGGCTAGCGGGAGGGGGCTCCTACAATGAGCAGTTCTTC.

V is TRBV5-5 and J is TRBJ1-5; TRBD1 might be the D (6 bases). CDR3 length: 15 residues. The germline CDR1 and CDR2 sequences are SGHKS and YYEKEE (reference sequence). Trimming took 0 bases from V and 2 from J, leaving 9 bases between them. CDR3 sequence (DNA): TGTGCCAGCAGCTTGGCGGGACACCGCAATCAGCCCCAGCATTTT. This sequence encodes CASSLAGHRNQPQHF.

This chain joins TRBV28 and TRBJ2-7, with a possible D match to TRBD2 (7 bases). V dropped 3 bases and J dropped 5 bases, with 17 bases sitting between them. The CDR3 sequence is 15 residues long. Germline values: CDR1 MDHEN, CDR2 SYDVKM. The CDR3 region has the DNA TGTGCCAGCAGTTTGCCGGCAGGGGAGGGCCACGAGCAGTACTTC. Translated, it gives CASSLPAGEGHEQYF.

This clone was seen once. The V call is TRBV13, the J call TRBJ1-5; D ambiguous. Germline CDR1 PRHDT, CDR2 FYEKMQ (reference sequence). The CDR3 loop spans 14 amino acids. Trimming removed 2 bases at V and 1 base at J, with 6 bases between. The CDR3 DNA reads TGTGCCAGCAGCTTATTGGGCAGCAATCAGCCCCAGCATTTT. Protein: CASSLLGSNQPQHF.

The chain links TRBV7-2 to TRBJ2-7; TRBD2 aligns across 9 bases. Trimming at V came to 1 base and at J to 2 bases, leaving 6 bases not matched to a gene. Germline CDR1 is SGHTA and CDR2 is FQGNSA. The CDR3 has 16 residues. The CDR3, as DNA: TGTGCCAGCAGCTTAGTAAGCGGGGGGAGAGCCTACGAGCAGTACTTC. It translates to CASSLVSGGRAYEQYF. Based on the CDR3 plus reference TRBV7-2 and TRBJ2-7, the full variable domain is GAGVSQSPSNKVTEKGKDVELRCDPISGHTALYWYRQSLGQGLEFLIYFQGNSAPDKSGLPSDRFSAERTGGSVSTLTIQRTQQEDSAVYLCASSLVSGGRAYEQYFGPGTRLTVT.